This T cell receptor (beta chain) derives from a study of cytomegalovirus exposure and HLA in healthy donors. Germline V gene sequence: CDR1 MNHEY, CDR2 SVGAGI. The CDR3 loop spans 14 amino acids. J lost 5 bases, V lost 2 bases, and 5 bases had no gene match. Researchers ran the PCR with 60 Vbeta and 13 Jbeta primers. Produced via immunoSEQ multiplex PCR; TCRdb's table is partial and in-frame only. The table records around 210,000 clones, about 85% of them present only once. This clone showed up just a few times. This chain links TRBV6-5 with TRBJ2-7; 8 bases line up with TRBD1. Sequenced: PBMCs. This clonotype originated in a girl aged 2 to 9 in good health and CMV-seronegative. The CDR3 loop is CASSYRTGSHEQYF. As DNA, the CDR3 is TGTGCCAGCAGTTACCGGACAGGGTCCCACGAGCAGTACTTC.